This T cell receptor beta chain stems from a study of T cells in Graves' hyperthyroidism and ophthalmopathy. This clonotype appeared many times. CDR3 length: 20 amino acids. With V trimmed by 5 bases and J by 9 bases, 23 bases remained unmatched. Researchers amplified the TCR beta CDR3 regions from RNA transcripts. The HTBI primer set was used in a first-round RT-PCR of the TCR CDR3. MiXCR, run by TCRdb on the multiplex PCR reads, gives a single entry per CDR3 protein. The sample holds approximately 330,000 distinct CDR3 sequences; around 13% are singletons and the top ten take approximately 35%. The gene calls are TRBV12-3 or TRBV12-4 and TRBJ2-1, with TRBD2 matching over 12 bases. Input material: blood. This TCR derives from a woman aged 40 to 50 with Graves' ophthalmopathy. Here the CDR3 reads CASSPTWTGPGPSGRGEQFF. CDR3 nucleotides: TGTGCCAGCAGTCCGACGTGGACAGGGCCGGGTCCTAGCGGGAGGGGTGAGCAGTTCTTC.